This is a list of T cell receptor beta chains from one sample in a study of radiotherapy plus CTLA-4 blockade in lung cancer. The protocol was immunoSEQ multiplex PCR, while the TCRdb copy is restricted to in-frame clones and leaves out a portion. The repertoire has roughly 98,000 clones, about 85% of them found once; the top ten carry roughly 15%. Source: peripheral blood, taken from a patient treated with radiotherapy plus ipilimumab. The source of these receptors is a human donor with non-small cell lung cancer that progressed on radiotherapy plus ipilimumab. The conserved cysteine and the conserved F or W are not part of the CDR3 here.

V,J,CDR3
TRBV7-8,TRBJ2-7,ASSPSPISYEQY
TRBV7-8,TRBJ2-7,ASSPKLLTVSYEQY
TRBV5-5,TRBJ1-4,ASSLSPLSGEKLF
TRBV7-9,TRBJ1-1,ASSLSGYTEAF
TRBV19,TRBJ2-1,ASSIYGPSYNEQF
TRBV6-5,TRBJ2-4,ASRPGGGNIQY
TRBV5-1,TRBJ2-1,ASSPSGTYNEQF
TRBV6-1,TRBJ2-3,ASSPGQGFTDTQY
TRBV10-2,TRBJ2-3,ATLTSGGRTDTQY
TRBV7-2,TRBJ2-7,ASSPDAGSYEQY
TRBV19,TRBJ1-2,ASSPTVGGSYGYT
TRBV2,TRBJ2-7,ASSEFRDSSYEQY
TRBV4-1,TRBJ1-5,ASSPEGDKVFNQPQH
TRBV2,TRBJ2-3,ASSDMDRGWGTDTQY
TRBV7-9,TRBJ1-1,ASSPLGTEAF
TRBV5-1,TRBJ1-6,ASSLAGEVVDSPLH
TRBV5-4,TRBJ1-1,ASRLNRGDTEAF
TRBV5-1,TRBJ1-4,ASSSQTGGEGEKLF
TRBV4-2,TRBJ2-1,ASSQEGGGWQSNYNEQF
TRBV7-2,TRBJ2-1,ASSLGKGDEQF
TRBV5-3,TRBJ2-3,ARSSPPAKSDTQY
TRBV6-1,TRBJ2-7,ASSEASTYEQY